The TCR beta chain described here comes from a study of blood T cell repertoires in COVID-19. In the original processing: Reference gene primers were amplified, and this amplification served to estimate nucleated cell counts. Assay: immunoSEQ multiplex PCR; the TCRdb copy retains only in-frame clones and omits some. V and J calls and clone size are those listed in that table; D and trimming were worked out from the DNA. Here the sample spans 330,000 or so clones, approximately 91% being singletons. This CDR3 spans 16 amino acids. Germline-derived CDR1 and CDR2 are MRHNA and SNTAGT. Trimming took 0 bases from V and 0 from J, leaving 10 bases between them.

The gene calls are TRBV6-4 and TRBJ2-3; weak D call: TRBD2 (5 bases). Sequenced: PBMCs or T cells enriched from blood (not recorded which). This receptor was identified in a woman in her thirties who had been exposed to COVID-19. In DNA form, the CDR3 reads TGTGCCAGCAGTGACTCGGCGGGCCCTAGCACAGATACGCAGTATTTT. Amino acid sequence: CASSDSAGPSTDTQYF.